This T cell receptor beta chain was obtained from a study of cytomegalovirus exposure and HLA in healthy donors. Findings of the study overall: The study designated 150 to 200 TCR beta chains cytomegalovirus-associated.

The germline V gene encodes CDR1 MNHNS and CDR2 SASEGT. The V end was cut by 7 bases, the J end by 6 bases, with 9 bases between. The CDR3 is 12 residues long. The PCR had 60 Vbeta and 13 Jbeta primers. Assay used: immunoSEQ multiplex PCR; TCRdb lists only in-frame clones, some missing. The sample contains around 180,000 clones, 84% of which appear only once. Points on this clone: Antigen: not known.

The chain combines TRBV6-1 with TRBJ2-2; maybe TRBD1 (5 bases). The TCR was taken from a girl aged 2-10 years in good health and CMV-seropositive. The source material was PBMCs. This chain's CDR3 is CASNVGPGELFF. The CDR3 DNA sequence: TGTGCCAGCAACGTGGGGCCCGGGGAGCTGTTTTTT.